These T cell receptor beta chains were read from a single sample in a study of CD8 T cells in Susac syndrome. Each CDR3 protein gets one entry after TCRdb re-called the immunoSEQ multiplex PCR reads with MiXCR. The sample lists 150,000 to 200,000 distinct CDR3 sequences, around 94% seen once, with 0.14% in the top ten. What was sequenced was CD4+ T cells from PBMCs. The receptor set was obtained from a human donor in good health. Each CDR3 is given with its conserved first and last residue. A D gene is named only where the DNA matches it firmly. Clone size is stated in some rows and not others, as once, few, many or a class when expanded.

CDR3 protein: CASGDRGQYF
CDR3 DNA: TGTGCCAGCGGGGACAGGGGCCAGTACTTC
clone size: once
V gene: TRBV9
J gene: TRBJ2-5
D gene: TRBD1

CDR3 protein: CSVDLAGGQETQYF
CDR3 DNA: TGCAGCGTTGATCTGGCGGGGGGTCAAGAGACCCAGTACTTC
clone size: once
V gene: TRBV29-1
J gene: TRBJ2-5
D gene: TRBD2

CDR3 protein: CASTESLNEQFF
CDR3 DNA: TGTGCCAGCACCGAGAGCTTGAATGAGCAGTTCTTC
clone size: NA
V gene: TRBV7-2
J gene: TRBJ2-1
D gene: NA

CDR3 protein: CSVGQDGNQPQHF
CDR3 DNA: TGCAGCGTCGGACAGGATGGCAATCAGCCCCAGCATTTT
clone size: NA
V gene: TRBV29-1
J gene: TRBJ1-5
D gene: TRBD1

CDR3 protein: CAWSGGRGTEAFF
CDR3 DNA: TGTGCCTGGAGTGGGGGAAGAGGAACTGAAGCTTTCTTT
clone size: NA
V gene: TRBV30
J gene: TRBJ1-1
D gene: NA

CDR3 protein: CASSVRGDRTDTQYF
CDR3 DNA: TGTGCCAGCAGCGTACGCGGGGACCGCACAGATACGCAGTATTTT
clone size: NA
V gene: TRBV9
J gene: TRBJ2-3
D gene: NA

CDR3 protein: CASSERGEQETQYF
CDR3 DNA: TGTGCCAGCTCCGAGCGGGGGGAGCAAGAGACCCAGTACTTC
clone size: NA
V gene: TRBV18
J gene: TRBJ2-5
D gene: TRBD2

CDR3 protein: CASSQAGANVLTF
CDR3 DNA: TGTGCCAGCAGCCAAGCTGGGGCCAACGTCCTGACTTTC
clone size: few
V gene: TRBV14
J gene: TRBJ2-6
D gene: NA

CDR3 protein: CSVALSGRGQETQYF
CDR3 DNA: TGCAGCGTTGCATTGTCGGGCAGGGGCCAAGAGACCCAGTACTTC
clone size: NA
V gene: TRBV29-1
J gene: TRBJ2-5
D gene: NA

CDR3 protein: CASSQRDVATNEKLFF
CDR3 DNA: TGTGCCAGCAGCCAACGGGACGTTGCAACTAATGAAAAACTGTTTTTT
clone size: NA
V gene: TRBV4-2
J gene: TRBJ1-4
D gene: NA

CDR3 protein: CATSDPVTGELFF
CDR3 DNA: TGTGCCACCAGTGATCCAGTCACCGGGGAGCTGTTTTTT
clone size: once
V gene: TRBV24-1
J gene: TRBJ2-2
D gene: NA

CDR3 protein: CATAGGHETQYF
CDR3 DNA: TGTGCCACCGCAGGGGGGCACGAGACCCAGTACTTC
clone size: NA
V gene: TRBV6-1
J gene: TRBJ2-5
D gene: NA

CDR3 protein: CASSMGAYEQYF
CDR3 DNA: TGTGCCAGTAGTATGGGTGCCTACGAGCAGTACTTC
clone size: NA
V gene: TRBV19
J gene: TRBJ2-7
D gene: NA

CDR3 protein: CASSGDGGNSYEQYF
CDR3 DNA: TGTGCCAGCAGTGGGGATGGGGGGAACTCCTACGAGCAGTACTTC
clone size: NA
V gene: TRBV12-3/TRBV12-4
J gene: TRBJ2-7
D gene: NA

CDR3 protein: CASTPPPGGTEAFF
CDR3 DNA: TGTGCCAGCACCCCTCCTCCGGGTGGGACTGAAGCTTTCTTT
clone size: NA
V gene: TRBV12-3/TRBV12-4
J gene: TRBJ1-1
D gene: NA

CDR3 protein: CSASAGQGMNTEAFF
CDR3 DNA: TGCAGCGCCTCGGCCGGACAGGGGATGAACACTGAAGCTTTCTTT
clone size: once
V gene: TRBV29-1
J gene: TRBJ1-1
D gene: TRBD1

CDR3 protein: CASSSTAGTATYEQYF
CDR3 DNA: TGTGCCAGCAGTTCTACCGCCGGGACAGCGACCTACGAGCAGTACTTC
clone size: once
V gene: TRBV12-3/TRBV12-4
J gene: TRBJ2-7
D gene: TRBD1

CDR3 protein: CSAATGLNYGYTF
CDR3 DNA: TGCAGTGCCGCGACAGGTCTTAACTATGGCTACACCTTC
clone size: few
V gene: TRBV20-1
J gene: TRBJ1-2
D gene: NA

CDR3 protein: CASSDTGAAYGYTF
CDR3 DNA: TGTGCCAGCAGTGATACCGGGGCAGCCTATGGCTACACCTTC
clone size: NA
V gene: TRBV2
J gene: TRBJ1-2
D gene: NA

CDR3 protein: CASSRGQGQETQYF
CDR3 DNA: TGTGCCAGCAGCCGGGGACAGGGCCAAGAGACCCAGTACTTC
clone size: few
V gene: TRBV7-2
J gene: TRBJ2-5
D gene: TRBD1

CDR3 protein: CASSLRGKMNTEAFF
CDR3 DNA: TGTGCCAGCAGTTTACGAGGGAAAATGAACACTGAAGCTTTCTTT
clone size: NA
V gene: TRBV12-3/TRBV12-4
J gene: TRBJ1-1
D gene: NA

CDR3 protein: CASSSFRARSEQFF
CDR3 DNA: TGTGCCAGTAGTTCCTTTAGAGCGCGGTCTGAGCAGTTCTTC
clone size: NA
V gene: TRBV19
J gene: TRBJ2-1
D gene: NA

CDR3 protein: CATSGAGTGPQPQHF
CDR3 DNA: TGTGCCACCAGCGGAGCCGGGACAGGGCCTCAGCCCCAGCATTTT
clone size: NA
V gene: TRBV15
J gene: TRBJ1-5
D gene: TRBD1

CDR3 protein: CAIRGGGGDTQYF
CDR3 DNA: TGTGCCATCAGAGGGGGAGGTGGAGATACGCAGTATTTT
clone size: NA
V gene: TRBV10-3
J gene: TRBJ2-3
D gene: NA

CDR3 protein: CASSYFDGSNQPQHF
CDR3 DNA: TGTGCCAGCAGTTATTTCGACGGGAGCAATCAGCCCCAGCATTTT
clone size: NA
V gene: TRBV6-2/TRBV6-3
J gene: TRBJ1-5
D gene: NA

CDR3 protein: CASSPTPDRGVYEQYF
CDR3 DNA: TGTGCCAGCAGCCCTACCCCAGACAGGGGGGTATACGAGCAGTACTTC
clone size: NA
V gene: TRBV7-9
J gene: TRBJ2-7
D gene: TRBD1

CDR3 protein: CASSSPTSGGAHEQFF
CDR3 DNA: TGTGCCAGCAGCTCTCCTACTAGCGGGGGGGCCCATGAGCAGTTCTTC
clone size: NA
V gene: TRBV5-4
J gene: TRBJ2-1
D gene: TRBD2

CDR3 protein: CASSIPGQGHTGELFF
CDR3 DNA: TGTGCCAGCAGCATACCGGGACAGGGACACACCGGGGAGCTGTTTTTT
clone size: NA
V gene: TRBV27
J gene: TRBJ2-2
D gene: TRBD1

CDR3 protein: CATSPPGLSSGNTIYF
CDR3 DNA: TGTGCCACCAGCCCCCCCGGGCTGTCCTCTGGAAACACCATATATTTT
clone size: NA
V gene: TRBV15
J gene: TRBJ1-3
D gene: NA

CDR3 protein: CASSYSVQDRAEETQYF
CDR3 DNA: TGTGCCAGCAGTTACTCGGTTCAGGACAGGGCTGAGGAGACCCAGTACTTC
clone size: NA
V gene: TRBV6-5
J gene: TRBJ2-5
D gene: TRBD1

CDR3 protein: CASTDLAGASTDTQYF
CDR3 DNA: TGTGCCAGCACCGATCTAGCGGGGGCCAGCACAGATACGCAGTATTTT
clone size: NA
V gene: TRBV5-4
J gene: TRBJ2-3
D gene: TRBD2

CDR3 protein: CASSSPRDRDGYTF
CDR3 DNA: TGTGCCAGCAGCTCTCCCCGGGACAGGGACGGCTACACCTTC
clone size: once
V gene: TRBV5-4
J gene: TRBJ1-2
D gene: TRBD1

CDR3 protein: CASSQVWTVNSPLHF
CDR3 DNA: TGCGCCAGCAGCCAAGTCTGGACTGTAAATTCACCCCTCCACTTT
clone size: NA
V gene: TRBV4-3
J gene: TRBJ1-6
D gene: NA

CDR3 protein: CASSQRTGEPLHF
CDR3 DNA: TGCGCCAGCAGCCAAAGGACAGGGGAACCCCTCCACTTT
clone size: NA
V gene: TRBV4-3
J gene: TRBJ1-6
D gene: TRBD1

CDR3 protein: CASTQTLSGANVLTF
CDR3 DNA: TGTGCCAGCACCCAGACACTCTCTGGGGCCAACGTCCTGACTTTC
clone size: once
V gene: TRBV6-1
J gene: TRBJ2-6
D gene: NA

CDR3 protein: CASSPQTGRTYEQYF
CDR3 DNA: TGCGCCAGCAGCCCCCAGACGGGTAGAACCTACGAGCAGTACTTC
clone size: once
V gene: TRBV5-1
J gene: TRBJ2-7
D gene: NA

CDR3 protein: CASSQDLSTVYGYTF
CDR3 DNA: TGTGCCAGCAGCCAAGATCTGTCGACAGTCTATGGCTACACCTTC
clone size: once
V gene: TRBV4-2
J gene: TRBJ1-2
D gene: NA

CDR3 protein: CSARQASNQPQHF
CDR3 DNA: TGCAGTGCTCGACAGGCTAGCAATCAGCCCCAGCATTTT
clone size: NA
V gene: TRBV20-1
J gene: TRBJ1-5
D gene: NA

CDR3 protein: CASGLESKAFF
CDR3 DNA: TGTGCTAGTGGTTTGGAGAGTAAAGCTTTCTTT
clone size: NA
V gene: TRBV12-5
J gene: TRBJ1-1
D gene: NA

CDR3 protein: CASSQGGGTTQETQYF
CDR3 DNA: TGTGCCAGCAGCCAAGGGGGCGGGACGACTCAAGAGACCCAGTACTTC
clone size: NA
V gene: TRBV4-2
J gene: TRBJ2-5
D gene: NA

CDR3 protein: CASSPQTGRGNQPQHF
CDR3 DNA: TGTGCCAGCTCACCCCAGACAGGGAGGGGTAATCAGCCCCAGCATTTT
clone size: NA
V gene: TRBV18
J gene: TRBJ1-5
D gene: TRBD1

CDR3 protein: CASSPRGLGSYEQYF
CDR3 DNA: TGTGCCAGCAGCCCCAGGGGTTTGGGCTCCTACGAGCAGTACTTC
clone size: NA
V gene: TRBV5-4
J gene: TRBJ2-7
D gene: NA

CDR3 protein: CSARDEREVETQYF
CDR3 DNA: TGCAGTGCTAGAGATGAACGGGAGGTGGAGACCCAGTACTTC
clone size: NA
V gene: TRBV20-1
J gene: TRBJ2-5
D gene: TRBD2

CDR3 protein: CAWNRFGAGELFF
CDR3 DNA: TGTGCCTGGAATAGGTTTGGGGCCGGGGAGCTGTTTTTT
clone size: NA
V gene: TRBV30
J gene: TRBJ2-2
D gene: NA

CDR3 protein: CASSQGAPPYTQYF
CDR3 DNA: TGTGCCAGCAGCCAAGGTGCCCCCCCATATACGCAGTATTTT
clone size: NA
V gene: TRBV3-1
J gene: TRBJ2-3
D gene: NA

CDR3 protein: CASSPDRGYEQYF
CDR3 DNA: TGTGCCAGCAGCCCGGACAGGGGCTACGAGCAGTACTTC
clone size: NA
V gene: TRBV2
J gene: TRBJ2-7
D gene: TRBD1

CDR3 protein: CATSRDPGRGNTIYF
CDR3 DNA: TGTGCCACCAGCAGAGATCCAGGGCGCGGAAACACCATATATTTT
clone size: NA
V gene: TRBV15
J gene: TRBJ1-3
D gene: NA

CDR3 protein: CSARVVDRVYEQYF
CDR3 DNA: TGCAGTGCTAGAGTTGTTGACAGGGTTTACGAGCAGTACTTC
clone size: NA
V gene: TRBV20-1
J gene: TRBJ2-7
D gene: TRBD1

CDR3 protein: CASSQEASLETQYF
CDR3 DNA: TGTGCCAGCAGCCAAGAGGCAAGTTTAGAGACCCAGTACTTC
clone size: NA
V gene: TRBV4-2
J gene: TRBJ2-5
D gene: NA

CDR3 protein: CATLRGGSTGELFF
CDR3 DNA: TGTGCCACCCTTCGGGGCGGGTCGACCGGGGAGCTGTTTTTT
clone size: NA
V gene: TRBV6-5
J gene: TRBJ2-2
D gene: NA

CDR3 protein: CASSLVVQSYEQYF
CDR3 DNA: TGTGCCAGCAGCTTAGTGGTCCAAAGCTACGAGCAGTACTTC
clone size: NA
V gene: TRBV7-2
J gene: TRBJ2-7
D gene: NA

CDR3 protein: CASSPGQVYNEQFF
CDR3 DNA: TGTGCCAGCAGCCCCGGACAGGTTTACAATGAGCAGTTCTTC
clone size: NA
V gene: TRBV7-2
J gene: TRBJ2-1
D gene: TRBD1

CDR3 protein: CASSVNRGQIEAFF
CDR3 DNA: TGCGCCAGCAGCGTAAACAGGGGGCAAATTGAAGCTTTCTTT
clone size: NA
V gene: TRBV4-3
J gene: TRBJ1-1
D gene: TRBD1

CDR3 protein: CATSPTGVYNEQFF
CDR3 DNA: TGTGCCACCAGCCCAACAGGGGTCTACAATGAGCAGTTCTTC
clone size: NA
V gene: TRBV15
J gene: TRBJ2-1
D gene: TRBD1

CDR3 protein: CASSPRIQQYF
CDR3 DNA: TGCGCCAGCAGTCCCCGCATCCAGCAGTACTTC
clone size: NA
V gene: TRBV23-1
J gene: TRBJ2-7
D gene: NA

CDR3 protein: CASSRSGDRETQYF
CDR3 DNA: TGCGCCAGCAGCCGTAGCGGGGACCGAGAGACCCAGTACTTC
clone size: NA
V gene: TRBV5-1
J gene: TRBJ2-5
D gene: TRBD2

CDR3 protein: CSAREDRTYEQYF
CDR3 DNA: TGCAGTGCTAGAGAGGACAGAACCTACGAGCAGTACTTC
clone size: NA
V gene: TRBV20-1
J gene: TRBJ2-7
D gene: NA

CDR3 protein: CAISDRGLAPDNEQFF
CDR3 DNA: TGTGCCATCAGTGACCGAGGACTAGCCCCTGACAATGAGCAGTTCTTC
clone size: NA
V gene: TRBV10-3
J gene: TRBJ2-1
D gene: TRBD2

CDR3 protein: CASSHAGSYEQYF
CDR3 DNA: TGTGCCAGCAGCCATGCGGGATCTTACGAGCAGTACTTC
clone size: NA
V gene: TRBV3-1
J gene: TRBJ2-7
D gene: NA

CDR3 protein: CASSAQGPRYSPLHF
CDR3 DNA: TGTGCCAGCAGTGCCCAGGGTCCACGGTATTCACCCCTCCACTTT
clone size: NA
V gene: TRBV25-1
J gene: TRBJ1-6
D gene: NA